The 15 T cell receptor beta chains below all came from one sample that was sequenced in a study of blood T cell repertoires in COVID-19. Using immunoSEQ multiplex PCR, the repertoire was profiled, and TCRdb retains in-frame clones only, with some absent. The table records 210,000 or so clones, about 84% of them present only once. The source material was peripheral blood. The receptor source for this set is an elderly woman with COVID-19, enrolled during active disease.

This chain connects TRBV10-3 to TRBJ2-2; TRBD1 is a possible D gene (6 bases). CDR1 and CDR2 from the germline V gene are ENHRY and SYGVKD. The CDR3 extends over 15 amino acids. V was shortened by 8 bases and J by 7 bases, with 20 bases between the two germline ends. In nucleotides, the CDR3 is TGTGCCATCCCCACAATTGCAGGGGCAAGCGGGGAGCTGTTTTTT. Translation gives CAIPTIAGASGELFF.

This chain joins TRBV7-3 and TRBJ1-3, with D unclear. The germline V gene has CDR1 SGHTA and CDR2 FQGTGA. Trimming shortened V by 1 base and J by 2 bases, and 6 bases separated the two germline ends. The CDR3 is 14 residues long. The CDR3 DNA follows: TGTGCCAGCAGCTTAAAGCAAACTGGAAACACCATATATTTT. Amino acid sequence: CASSLKQTGNTIYF.

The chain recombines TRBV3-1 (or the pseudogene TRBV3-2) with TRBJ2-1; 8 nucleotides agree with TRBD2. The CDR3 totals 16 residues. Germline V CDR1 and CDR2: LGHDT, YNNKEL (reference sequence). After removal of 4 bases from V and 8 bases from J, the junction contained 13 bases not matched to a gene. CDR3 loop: CASSPVAGILKDEQFF. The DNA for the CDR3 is TGTGCCAGCAGCCCCGTAGCGGGGATTTTGAAGGATGAGCAGTTCTTC.

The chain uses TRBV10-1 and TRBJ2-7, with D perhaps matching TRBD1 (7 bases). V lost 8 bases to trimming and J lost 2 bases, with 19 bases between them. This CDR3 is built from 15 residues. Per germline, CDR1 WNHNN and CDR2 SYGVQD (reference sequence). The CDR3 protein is CASSPGEQGAYEQYF. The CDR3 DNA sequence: TGCGCCAGCTCCCCGGGGGAGCAGGGGGCCTACGAGCAGTACTTC.

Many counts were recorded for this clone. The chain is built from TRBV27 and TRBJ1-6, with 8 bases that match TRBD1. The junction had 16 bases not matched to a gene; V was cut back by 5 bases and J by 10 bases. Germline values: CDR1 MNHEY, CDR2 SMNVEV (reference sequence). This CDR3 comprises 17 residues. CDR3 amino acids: CASSRKMTGAGGSPLHF. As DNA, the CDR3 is TGTGCCAGCAGTAGGAAAATGACAGGGGCGGGCGGATCACCCCTCCACTTT.

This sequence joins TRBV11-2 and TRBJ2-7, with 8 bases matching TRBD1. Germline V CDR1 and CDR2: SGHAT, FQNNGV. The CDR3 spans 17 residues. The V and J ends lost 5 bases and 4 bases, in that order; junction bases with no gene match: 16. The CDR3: CASSPNLGRTGSYEQYF. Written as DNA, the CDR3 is TGTGCCAGCAGCCCTAACCTCGGGCGGACAGGGTCATACGAGCAGTACTTC.

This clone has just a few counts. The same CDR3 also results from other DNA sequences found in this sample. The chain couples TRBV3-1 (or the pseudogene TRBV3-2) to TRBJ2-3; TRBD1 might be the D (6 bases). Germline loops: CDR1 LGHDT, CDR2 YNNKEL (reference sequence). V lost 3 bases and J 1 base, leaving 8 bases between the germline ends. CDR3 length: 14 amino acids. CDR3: CASSQRQGTDTQYF. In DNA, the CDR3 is TGTGCCAGCAGCCAGCGACAGGGCACAGATACGCAGTATTTT.

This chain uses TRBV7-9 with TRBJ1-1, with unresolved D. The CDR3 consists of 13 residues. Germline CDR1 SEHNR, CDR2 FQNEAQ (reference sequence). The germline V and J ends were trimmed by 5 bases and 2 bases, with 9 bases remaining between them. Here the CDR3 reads CASSEDSNTEAFF. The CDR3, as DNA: TGTGCCAGCAGCGAAGACTCAAACACTGAAGCTTTCTTT.

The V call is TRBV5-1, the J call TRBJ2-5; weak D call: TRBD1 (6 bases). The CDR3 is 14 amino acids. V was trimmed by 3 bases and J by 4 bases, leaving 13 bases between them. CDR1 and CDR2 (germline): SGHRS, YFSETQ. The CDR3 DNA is TGCGCCAGCAGCTCGCCACAGGGCGGAGAGACCCAGTACTTC. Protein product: CASSSPQGGETQYF.

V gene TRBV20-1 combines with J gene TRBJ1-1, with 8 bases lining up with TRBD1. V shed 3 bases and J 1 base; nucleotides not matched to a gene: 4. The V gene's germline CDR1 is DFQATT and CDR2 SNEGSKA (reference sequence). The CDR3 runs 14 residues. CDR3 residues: CSASRGTGNTEAFF. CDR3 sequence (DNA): TGCAGTGCTAGTCGGGGGACAGGGAACACTGAAGCTTTCTTT.

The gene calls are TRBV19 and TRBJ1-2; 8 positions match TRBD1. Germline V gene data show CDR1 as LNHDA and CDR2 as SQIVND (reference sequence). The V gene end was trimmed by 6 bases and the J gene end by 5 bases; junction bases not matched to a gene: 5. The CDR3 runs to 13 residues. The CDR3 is CASSRTGNYGYTF. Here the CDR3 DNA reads TGTGCCAGTAGCCGGACAGGGAATTATGGCTACACCTTC. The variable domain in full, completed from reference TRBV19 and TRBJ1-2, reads DGGITQSPKYLFRKEGQNVTLSCEQNLNHDAMYWYRQDPGQGLRLIYYSQIVNDFQKGDIAEGYSVSREKKESFPLTVTSAQKNPTAFYLCASSRTGNYGYTFGSGTRLTVV.

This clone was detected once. The CDR3 bases are TGTGCCAGCCCCCATCCTAGCGGGAGGGAAGTCGGGGAGCTGTTTTTT. Translating gives CASPHPSGREVGELFF. The chain is built from TRBV9 and TRBJ2-2; TRBD2 aligns across 12 bases. V trimming: 7 bases; J trimming: 7 bases; junction bases outside the gene matches: 11. In germline, CDR1 is SGDLS, CDR2 YYNGEE. This CDR3 has 16 amino acids. The full variable domain, completed using reference TRBV9 and TRBJ2-2, is DSGVTQTPKHLITATGQRVTLRCSPRSGDLSVYWYQQSLDQGLQFLIQYYNGEERAKGNILERFSAQQFPDLHSELNLSSLELGDSALYFCASPHPSGREVGELFFGEGSRLTVL.

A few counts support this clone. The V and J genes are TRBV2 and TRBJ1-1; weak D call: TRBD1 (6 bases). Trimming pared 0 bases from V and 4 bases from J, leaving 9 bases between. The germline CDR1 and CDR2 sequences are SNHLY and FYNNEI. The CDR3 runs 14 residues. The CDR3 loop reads CASSEAQGFTEAFF. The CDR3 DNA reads TGTGCCAGCAGTGAAGCCCAGGGGTTCACTGAAGCTTTCTTT.

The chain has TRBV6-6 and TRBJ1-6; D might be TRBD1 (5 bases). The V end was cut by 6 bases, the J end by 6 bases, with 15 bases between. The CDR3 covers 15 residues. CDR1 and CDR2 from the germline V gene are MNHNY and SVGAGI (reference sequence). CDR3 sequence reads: CASSPPQVSNSPLHF. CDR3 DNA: TGTGCCAGCAGCCCCCCACAGGTCTCTAATTCACCCCTCCACTTT.

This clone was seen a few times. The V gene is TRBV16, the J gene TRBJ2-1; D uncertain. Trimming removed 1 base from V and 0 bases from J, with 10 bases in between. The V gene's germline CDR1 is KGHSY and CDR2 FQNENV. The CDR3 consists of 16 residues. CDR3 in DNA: TGTGCCAGCAGCCAATGGCAACAGAGCTCCTACAATGAGCAGTTCTTC. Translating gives CASSQWQQSSYNEQFF. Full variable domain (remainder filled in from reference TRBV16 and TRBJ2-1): GEEVAQTPKHLVRGEGQKAKLYCAPIKGHSYVFWYQQVLKNEFKFLISFQNENVFDETGMPKERFSAKCLPNSPCSLEIQATKLEDSAVYFCASSQWQQSSYNEQFFGPGTRLTVL.